This T cell receptor beta chain was identified in a study of blood T cell repertoires in COVID-19. Study information: Spain, Italy and the United States supplied samples that represented acute and convalescent COVID-19.

The data were produced by immunoSEQ multiplex PCR, yet TCRdb's version contains in-frame clones alone and is incomplete. The table records approximately 270,000 clones, roughly 85% of them present only once. After removal of 1 base from V and 0 bases from J, the junction contained 11 bases not matched to a gene. The germline V gene has CDR1 SGHRS and CDR2 YFSETQ. The CDR3 sequence is 19 residues long. The clonotype originates from a man aged 18 to 29 with active or convalescent COVID-19. V gene TRBV5-1 combines with J gene TRBJ1-3; 9 positions agree with TRBD1. Sample: peripheral blood. For the CDR3, the DNA is TGCGCCAGCAGCTTGCGCGGGACAGGGCATGACATCTCTGGAAACACCATATATTTT. This codes for CASSLRGTGHDISGNTIYF.